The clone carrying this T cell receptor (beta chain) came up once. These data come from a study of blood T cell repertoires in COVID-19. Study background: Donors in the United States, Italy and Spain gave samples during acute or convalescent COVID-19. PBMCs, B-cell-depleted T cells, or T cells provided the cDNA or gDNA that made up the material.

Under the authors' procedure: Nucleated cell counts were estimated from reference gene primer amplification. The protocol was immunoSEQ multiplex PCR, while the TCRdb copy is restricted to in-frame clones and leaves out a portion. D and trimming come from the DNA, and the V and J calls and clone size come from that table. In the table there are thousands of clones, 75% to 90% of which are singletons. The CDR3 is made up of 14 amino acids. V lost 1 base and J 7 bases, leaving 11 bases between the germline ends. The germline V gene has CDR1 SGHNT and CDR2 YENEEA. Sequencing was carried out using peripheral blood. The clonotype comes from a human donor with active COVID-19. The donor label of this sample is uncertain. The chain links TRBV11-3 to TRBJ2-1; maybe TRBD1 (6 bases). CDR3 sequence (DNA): TGTGCCAGCAGCTTAGCCCCAGGGGCGAATGAGCAGTTCTTC. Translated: CASSLAPGANEQFF.